The source of this T cell receptor (beta chain) is a study of blood T cell repertoires in COVID-19. Generated by immunoSEQ multiplex PCR, the TCRdb table keeps only in-frame clones and is missing some. The table records roughly 42,000 clones, approximately 90% of them present only once. V was clipped by 0 bases and J by 7 bases, with 18 bases between them. The length of the CDR3 is 16 residues. Germline V gene data show CDR1 as MNHEY and CDR2 as SVGAGI. The clonotype originates from a young man with active or convalescent COVID-19. The gene calls are TRBV6-5 and TRBJ1-2; the D is unclear. Sequencing was done on a sample of peripheral blood. CDR3: CASSYSIRGVQGGYTF. In nucleotides, the CDR3 is TGTGCCAGCAGTTACTCGATCCGCGGTGTCCAAGGTGGCTACACCTTC.